The subject of this entry is one TCR beta chain. Its antigen is currently unknown. Healthy adults negative for HIV, lacking recent acute infections or vaccinations, served as donors. This sample was taken from a study of shared clonotypes between healthy human individuals. The ends were cut back, 4 bases at V and 0 bases at J, with 7 bases in the middle. Germline V gene lookup returns CDR1 LNHDA and CDR2 SQIVND (reference sequence). This CDR3 is built from 15 residues. Measured with immunoSEQ multiplex PCR; TCRdb has only the in-frame clones, and not every one. In the table there are millions of clones, 95% of which are singletons. The study's findings and limits: Sharing across four donors was highest in naive CD4 (roughly 5%) and lowest in memory CD8 (roughly 0.4%). The donor pool, a small one, limited the genetic and exposure-history diversity represented. Generally, naive subsets (rather than memory subsets) showed larger estimated richness.

Material for sequencing was naive CD4+ T cells sorted from blood. As for subset: CD45RA+ positively selected. The TCR comes from a man aged 18 to 35 in good health. The V gene is TRBV19, the J gene TRBJ1-6; no clear D gene. CDR3 coding DNA: TGTGCCAGTAGTACTGGGGACTCCTATAATTCACCCCTCCACTTT. Translating it yields CASSTGDSYNSPLHF.